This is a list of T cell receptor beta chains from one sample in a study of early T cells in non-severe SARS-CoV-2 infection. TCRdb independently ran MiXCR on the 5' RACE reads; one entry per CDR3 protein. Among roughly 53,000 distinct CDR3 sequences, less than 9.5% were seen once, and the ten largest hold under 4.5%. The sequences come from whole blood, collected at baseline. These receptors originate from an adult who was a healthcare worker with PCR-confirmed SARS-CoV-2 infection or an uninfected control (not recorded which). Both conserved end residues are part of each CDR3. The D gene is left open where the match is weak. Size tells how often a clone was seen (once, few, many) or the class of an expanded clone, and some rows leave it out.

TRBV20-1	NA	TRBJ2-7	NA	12	TGCAGTGCCCGGAGCGTCGGGGGCGAGCAGTACTTC	CSARSVGGEQYF
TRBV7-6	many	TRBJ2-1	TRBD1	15	TGTGCCAGCAGCTCGGACAGGGCAATCTACAATGAGCAGTTCTTC	CASSSDRAIYNEQFF
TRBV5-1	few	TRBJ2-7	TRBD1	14	TGCGCCAGCAGCTTAGGGGACAGGGAGAGAGAGCAGTACTTC	CASSLGDREREQYF
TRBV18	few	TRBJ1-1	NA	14	TGTGCCAGCTCACCGTGGGGCGATGGCACTGAAGCTTTCTTT	CASSPWGDGTEAFF
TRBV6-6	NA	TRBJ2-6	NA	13	TGTGCCAGCATGTCCTCTGGGGCCAACGTCCTGACTTTC	CASMSSGANVLTF
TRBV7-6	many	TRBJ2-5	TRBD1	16	TGTGCCAGCAGCAGTAATGCCGGGACAGGGCAAGAGACCCAGTACTTC	CASSSNAGTGQETQYF
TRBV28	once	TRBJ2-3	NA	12	TGTGCCAGCAGTTCCGCCCGATATACGCAGTATTTT	CASSSARYTQYF
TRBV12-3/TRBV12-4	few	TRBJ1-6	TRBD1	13	TGTGCCAGCAGTAGACAGGGAAATTCACCCCTCCACTTT	CASSRQGNSPLHF
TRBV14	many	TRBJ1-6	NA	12	TGTGCCAGCAGCCAATATAATTCACCCCTCCACTTT	CASSQYNSPLHF
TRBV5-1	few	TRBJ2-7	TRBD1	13	TGCGCCAGCAGCGGGACAGCGAACTACGAGCAGTACTTC	CASSGTANYEQYF
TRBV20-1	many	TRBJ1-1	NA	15	TGCAGTGCCCAGAAGGCAGGGTCAGGGGACACTGAAGCTTTCTTT	CSAQKAGSGDTEAFF
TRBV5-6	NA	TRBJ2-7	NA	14	TGTGCCAGCAGCTTGCTGGGCCTCCGGTACGAGCAGTACTTC	CASSLLGLRYEQYF
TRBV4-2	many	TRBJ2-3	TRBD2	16	TGTGCCAGCAGCCAGCGGACTAGCGGACCACCGGATACGCAGTATTTT	CASSQRTSGPPDTQYF
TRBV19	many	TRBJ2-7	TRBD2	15	TGTGCCAGTAGAACCGCCGGGACTAGCTCCTACGAGCAGTACTTC	CASRTAGTSSYEQYF
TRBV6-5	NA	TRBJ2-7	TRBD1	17	TGTGCCAGCAGTTTTCCCGGGACAGGTGGACGACCCTACGAGCAGTACTTC	CASSFPGTGGRPYEQYF
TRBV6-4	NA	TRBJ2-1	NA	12	TGTGCCAGCAGTGACTCATACAATGAGCAGTTCTTC	CASSDSYNEQFF
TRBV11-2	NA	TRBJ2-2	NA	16	TGTGCCAGCAGCCTCACCGTAGTCAGAAACACCGGGGAGCTGTTTTTT	CASSLTVVRNTGELFF
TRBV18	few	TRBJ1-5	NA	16	TGTGCCAGCTCAAGTAATCGCGTGGATAGCAATCAGCCCCAGCATTTT	CASSSNRVDSNQPQHF
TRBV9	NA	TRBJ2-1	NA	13	TGTGCCAGCAGCGCTACCTCCTACAATGAGCAGTTCTTC	CASSATSYNEQFF
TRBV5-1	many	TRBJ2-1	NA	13	TGCGCCAGCAGCTTGACCAGGGCCAATGAGCAGTTCTTC	CASSLTRANEQFF
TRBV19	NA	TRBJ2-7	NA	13	TGTGCCACAACCGGTCACGGCTCCTACGAGCAGTACTTC	CATTGHGSYEQYF
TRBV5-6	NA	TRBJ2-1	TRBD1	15	TGTGCCAGCAGCTTCGGACAGGGGACCTACAATGAGCAGTTCTTC	CASSFGQGTYNEQFF
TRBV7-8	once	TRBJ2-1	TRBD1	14	TGTGCCAGCAGCTACTACAGGGGTGGCAATGAGCAGTTCTTC	CASSYYRGGNEQFF
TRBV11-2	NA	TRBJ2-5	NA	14	TGTGCCAGCAGCTTAGGGGGGCTAGGAGAGACCCAGTACTTC	CASSLGGLGETQYF
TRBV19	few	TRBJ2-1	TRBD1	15	TGTGCCAGTAGTCTCGGACAGGGCCCCTACAATGAGCAGTTCTTC	CASSLGQGPYNEQFF
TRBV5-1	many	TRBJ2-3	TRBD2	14	TGCGCCAGCAGCTTGGGAGCGGGAAGGGATACGCAGTATTTT	CASSLGAGRDTQYF
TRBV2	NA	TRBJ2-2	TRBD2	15	TGTGCCAGCAGACGGACTAGCGCTAACACCGGGGAGCTGTTTTTT	CASRRTSANTGELFF
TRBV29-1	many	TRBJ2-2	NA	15	TGCAGCGTTATGGGACACCCCGCGAACACCGGGGAGCTGTTTTTT	CSVMGHPANTGELFF
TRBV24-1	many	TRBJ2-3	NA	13	TGTGCCACCAGTGACGGATCCACAGATACGCAGTATTTT	CATSDGSTDTQYF
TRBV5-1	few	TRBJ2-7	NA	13	TGCGCCAGCAGCTTGGGACAGTACTACGAGCAGTACTTC	CASSLGQYYEQYF
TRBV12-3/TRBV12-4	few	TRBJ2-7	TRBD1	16	TGTGCCAGCAGCCCGAGACAGGGCCAAAGCCCCTACGAGCAGTACTTC	CASSPRQGQSPYEQYF